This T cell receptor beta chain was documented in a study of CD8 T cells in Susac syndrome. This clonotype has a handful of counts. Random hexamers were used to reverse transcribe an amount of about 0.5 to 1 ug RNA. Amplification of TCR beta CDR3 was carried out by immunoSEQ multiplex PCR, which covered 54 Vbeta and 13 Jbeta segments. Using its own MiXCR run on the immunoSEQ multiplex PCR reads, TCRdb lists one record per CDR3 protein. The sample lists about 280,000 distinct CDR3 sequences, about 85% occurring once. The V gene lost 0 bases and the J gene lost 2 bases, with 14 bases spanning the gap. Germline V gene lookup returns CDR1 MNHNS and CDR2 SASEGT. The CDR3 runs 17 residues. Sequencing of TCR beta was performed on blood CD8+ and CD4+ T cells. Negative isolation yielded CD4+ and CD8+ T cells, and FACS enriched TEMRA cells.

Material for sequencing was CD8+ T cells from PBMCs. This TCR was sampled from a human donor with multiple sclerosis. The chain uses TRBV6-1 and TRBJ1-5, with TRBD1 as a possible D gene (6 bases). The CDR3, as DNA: TGTGCCAGCAGTGAAGCCAGGGGACGGCCGCGCAATCAGCCCCAGCATTTT. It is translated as CASSEARGRPRNQPQHF.